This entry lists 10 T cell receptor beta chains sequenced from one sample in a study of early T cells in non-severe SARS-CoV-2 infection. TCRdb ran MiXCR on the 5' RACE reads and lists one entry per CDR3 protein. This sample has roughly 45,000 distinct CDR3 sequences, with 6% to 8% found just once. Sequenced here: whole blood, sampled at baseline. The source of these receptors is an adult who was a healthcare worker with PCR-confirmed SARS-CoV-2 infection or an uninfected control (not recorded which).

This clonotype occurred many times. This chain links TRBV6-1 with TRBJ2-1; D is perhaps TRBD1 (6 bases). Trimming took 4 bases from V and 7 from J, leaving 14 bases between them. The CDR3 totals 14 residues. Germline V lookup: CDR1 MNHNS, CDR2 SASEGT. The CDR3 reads CASSGPRDRNEQFF. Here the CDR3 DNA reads TGTGCCAGCAGTGGTCCTAGAGACAGGAATGAGCAGTTCTTC.

The CDR3, as DNA: TGCAGTGCTCCCCAAGGCCGGGGAAACACTGAAGCTTTCTTT. It is translated as CSAPQGRGNTEAFF. The J gene is TRBJ1-1, the V gene TRBV20-1, with D uncertain. Trimming left V 5 bases short and J 2 bases short, with 15 bases between. Looked up from germline, CDR1 is DFQATT and CDR2 is SNEGSKA (reference sequence). The CDR3 length is 14 residues.

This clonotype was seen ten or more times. The CDR3 protein is CSVDMSGMNTEAFF. The CDR3 DNA reads as TGCAGCGTTGATATGTCAGGAATGAACACTGAAGCTTTCTTT. The genes are TRBV29-1 and TRBJ1-1; D uncertain. The CDR3 totals 14 residues. CDR1 is SQVTM and CDR2 is ANQGSEA in the germline V gene. The V gene lost 3 bases and the J gene lost 0 bases, with 11 bases spanning the gap.

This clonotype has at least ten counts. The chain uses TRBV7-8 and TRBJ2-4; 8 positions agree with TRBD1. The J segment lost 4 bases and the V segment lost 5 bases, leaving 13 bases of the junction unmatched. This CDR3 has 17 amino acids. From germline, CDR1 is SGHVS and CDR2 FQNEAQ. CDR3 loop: CASSLSGGQGQKNIQYF. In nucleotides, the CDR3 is TGTGCCAGCAGCCTCAGCGGAGGACAGGGTCAAAAAAACATTCAGTACTTC.

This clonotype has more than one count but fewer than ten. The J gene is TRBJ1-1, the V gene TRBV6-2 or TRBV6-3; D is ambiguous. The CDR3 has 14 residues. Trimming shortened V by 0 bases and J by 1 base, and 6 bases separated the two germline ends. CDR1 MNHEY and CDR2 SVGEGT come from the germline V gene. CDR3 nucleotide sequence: TGTGCCAGCAGTTACTCGAATGCGAACACTGAAGCTTTCTTT. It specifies CASSYSNANTEAFF.

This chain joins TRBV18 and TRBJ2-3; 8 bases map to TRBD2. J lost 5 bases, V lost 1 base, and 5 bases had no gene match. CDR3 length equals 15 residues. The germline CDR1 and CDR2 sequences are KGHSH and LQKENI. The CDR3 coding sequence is TGTGCCAGCTCACCACTCGCCGGGAGGGGAGATACGCAGTATTTT. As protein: CASSPLAGRGDTQYF.

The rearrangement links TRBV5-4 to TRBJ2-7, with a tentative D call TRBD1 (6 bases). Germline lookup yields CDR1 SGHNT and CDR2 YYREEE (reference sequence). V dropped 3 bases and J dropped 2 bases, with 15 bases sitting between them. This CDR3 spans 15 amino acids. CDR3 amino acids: CASSSTGHDPYEQYF. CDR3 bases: TGTGCCAGCAGCTCGACAGGACATGACCCCTACGAGCAGTACTTC. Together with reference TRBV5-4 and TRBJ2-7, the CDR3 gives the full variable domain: ETGVTQSPTHLIKTRGQQVTLRCSSQSGHNTVSWYQQALGQGPQFIFQYYREEENGRGNFPPRFSGLQFPNYSSELNVNALELDDSALYLCASSSTGHDPYEQYFGPGTRLTVT.

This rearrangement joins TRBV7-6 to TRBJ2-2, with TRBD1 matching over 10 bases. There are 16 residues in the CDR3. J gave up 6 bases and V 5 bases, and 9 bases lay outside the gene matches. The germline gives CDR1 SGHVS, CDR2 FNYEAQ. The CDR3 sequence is CASSVGQGVFAGELFF. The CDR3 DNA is TGTGCCAGCAGCGTTGGACAGGGGGTATTTGCCGGGGAGCTGTTTTTT.

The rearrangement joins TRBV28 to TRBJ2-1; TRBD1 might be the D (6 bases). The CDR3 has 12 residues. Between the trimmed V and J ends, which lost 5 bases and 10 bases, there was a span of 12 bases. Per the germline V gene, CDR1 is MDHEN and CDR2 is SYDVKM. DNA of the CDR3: TGTGCCAGCAGTCCACCCCAGGGGGAGCAGTTCTTC. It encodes CASSPPQGEQFF. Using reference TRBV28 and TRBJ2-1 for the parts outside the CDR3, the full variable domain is DVKVTQSSRYLVKRTGEKVFLECVQDMDHENMFWYRQDPGLGLRLIYFSYDVKMKEKGDIPEGYSVSREKKERFSLILESASTNQTSMYLCASSPPQGEQFFGPGTRLTVL.

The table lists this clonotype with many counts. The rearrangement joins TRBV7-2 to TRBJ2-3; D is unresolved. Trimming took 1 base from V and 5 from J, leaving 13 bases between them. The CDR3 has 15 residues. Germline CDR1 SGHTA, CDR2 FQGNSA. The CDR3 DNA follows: TGTGCCAGCAGCTTAGTCGGGCAGTGGATAGATACGCAGTATTTT. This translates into CASSLVGQWIDTQYF. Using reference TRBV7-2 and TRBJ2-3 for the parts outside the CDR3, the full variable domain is GAGVSQSPSNKVTEKGKDVELRCDPISGHTALYWYRQSLGQGLEFLIYFQGNSAPDKSGLPSDRFSAERTGGSVSTLTIQRTQQEDSAVYLCASSLVGQWIDTQYFGPGTRLTVL.